The next 19 T cell receptor beta chains were all read from a single sample in a study of blood T cell repertoires in COVID-19. Data came from immunoSEQ multiplex PCR; TCRdb stores just in-frame clones and leaves some out. This table has around 200,000 clones, about nine tenths appearing once. The sample comprised PBMCs or T cells enriched from blood (not recorded which). The source of these receptors is a man aged 30 to 45 who had recovered from COVID-19.

This clone came up once. J is TRBJ2-3 and V is TRBV27; 9 bases are a match to TRBD2. J gave up 6 bases and V 7 bases, and 17 bases lay outside the gene matches. The CDR3 is made up of 17 amino acids. The germline gives CDR1 MNHEY, CDR2 SMNVEV (reference sequence). This CDR3 is CASTTLRAAGGPDTQYF. CDR3 DNA sequence: TGTGCCAGCACTACCCTAAGGGCCGCGGGAGGGCCGGATACGCAGTATTTT.

The J gene is TRBJ1-5, the V gene TRBV10-1, with 8 bases that match TRBD1. This CDR3 comprises 18 residues. V shed 5 bases, J shed 3 bases, and the junction held 15 bases outside the gene matches. CDR1 WNHNN and CDR2 SYGVQD come from the germline V gene (reference sequence). DNA of the CDR3: TGCGCCAGCAGTAAGGTGAGGACAGGGAGAATGCACAATCAGCCCCAGCATTTT. Encoded protein: CASSKVRTGRMHNQPQHF.

The chain has TRBV7-9 and TRBJ2-1; 9 nucleotides align to TRBD1. The CDR3 loop spans 14 amino acids. Unmatched junction bases numbered 2, after V lost 0 bases and J lost 8 bases. The germline V gene has CDR1 SEHNR and CDR2 FQNEAQ (reference sequence). The CDR3 DNA reads as TGTGCCAGCAGCTTAGCTGGACAGGGGTATGAGCAGTTCTTC. Protein product: CASSLAGQGYEQFF. The full variable domain, rest sourced from reference TRBV7-9 and TRBJ2-1, is DTGVSQNPRHKITKRGQNVTFRCDPISEHNRLYWYRQTLGQGPEFLTYFQNEAQLEKSRLLSDRFSAERPKGSFSTLEIQRTEQGDSAMYLCASSLAGQGYEQFFGPGTRLTVL.

V is TRBV7-2 and J is TRBJ2-1; 10 positions match TRBD1. Trimming removed 4 bases from V and 2 bases from J; junction bases left unmatched: 5. The CDR3 spans 16 residues. CDR1 and CDR2 (germline): SGHTA, FQGNSA. The DNA for the CDR3 is TGTGCCAGCAGCTCGCGGACAGGGGGACCCTACAATGAGCAGTTCTTC. The encoded protein is CASSSRTGGPYNEQFF.

The chain has TRBV19 and TRBJ1-1; D gene uncertain. The V end lost 7 bases, the J end lost 7 bases, and 13 bases lay between the germline ends. The CDR3 runs to 12 residues. Germline CDR1 is LNHDA and CDR2 is SQIVND (reference sequence). The CDR3 DNA sequence: TGTGCCAGTAAAAGCCTACAGCTTGAAGCTTTCTTT. It yields the protein CASKSLQLEAFF.

This chain links TRBV4-3 with TRBJ2-1; 13 nucleotides line up with TRBD2. The CDR3 has 16 amino acids. The J segment lost 10 bases and the V segment lost 0 bases, leaving 6 bases of the junction unmatched. In germline, CDR1 is LGHNA, CDR2 YSLEER. In DNA, the CDR3 is TGCGCCAGCAGCCAAGAACTAGCGGGGGGGATTAGGGAGCAGTTCTTC. It translates to CASSQELAGGIREQFF.

J is TRBJ1-2 and V is TRBV5-5; D is undetermined. Trimming took 4 bases from V and 5 from J, leaving 9 bases between them. CDR3 length equals 12 residues. The germline V gene has CDR1 SGHKS and CDR2 YYEKEE (reference sequence). The CDR3, as DNA: TGTGCCAGCAGCAGCTTTTCTTATGGCTACACCTTC. This gives the protein CASSSFSYGYTF.

V is TRBV6-2 or TRBV6-3 and J is TRBJ2-3; no definite D call. This CDR3 contains 12 residues. Germline lookup yields CDR1 MNHEY and CDR2 SVGEGT. V was shortened by 1 base and J by 5 bases, with 4 bases between the two germline ends. CDR3 in amino acids: CASSYYIDTQYF. As DNA, the CDR3 is TGTGCCAGCAGTTACTACATAGATACGCAGTATTTT.

The chain has TRBV6-5 and TRBJ1-1, with D possibly being TRBD1 (5 bases). The germline V gene has CDR1 MNHEY and CDR2 SVGAGI. V was pared by 6 bases and J by 10 bases, with 15 bases between. The CDR3 length is 12 residues. This CDR3 is CASRPYGGTAFF. The CDR3 DNA reads as TGTGCCAGCAGACCCTATGGGGGGACAGCTTTCTTT.

The gene calls are TRBV24-1 and TRBJ1-1; D not resolved. There are 15 residues in the CDR3. The germline V gene has CDR1 KGHDR and CDR2 SFDVKD. V was clipped by 2 bases and J by 0 bases, with 9 bases between them. This CDR3 is CATSDSSGMNTEAFF. CDR3 DNA: TGTGCCACCAGTGATTCATCCGGTATGAACACTGAAGCTTTCTTT.

The rearrangement links TRBV2 to TRBJ1-1; TRBD1 agrees at 7 bases. Germline V gives CDR1 SNHLY, CDR2 FYNNEI. The CDR3 runs to 14 residues. The trim removed 6 bases at V and 1 base at J, leaving 5 bases unmatched. CDR3 loop: CASSSQGTNTEAFF. As DNA, the CDR3 is TGTGCCAGCAGCTCACAGGGGACGAACACTGAAGCTTTCTTT.

The chain is built from TRBV4-1 and TRBJ1-2, with D unclear. The CDR3 is 15 amino acids. The germline V gene encodes CDR1 MGHRA and CDR2 YSYEKL. V shed 2 bases and J shed 0 bases, with 10 bases lying between them. DNA of the CDR3: TGCGCCAGCAGCCAAACTGACACAGCTAACTATGGCTACACCTTC. It translates to CASSQTDTANYGYTF.

The V call is TRBV25-1, the J call TRBJ1-6; maybe TRBD1 (5 bases). The CDR3 spans 15 residues. The ends were cut back, 2 bases at V and 10 bases at J, with 15 bases in the middle. The germline CDR1 and CDR2 sequences are MGHDK and SYGVNS. The CDR3, as DNA: TGTGCCAGCAGTGAAAGATCCAGGGCGGAATCACCCCTCCACTTT. It is translated as CASSERSRAESPLHF.

The chain couples TRBV7-9 to TRBJ1-4; perhaps TRBD1 as D (6 bases). With 4 bases removed from V and 4 bases from J, the gap between germline ends came to 19 bases. CDR1 is SEHNR, CDR2 FQNEAQ, per germline (reference sequence). The CDR3 consists of 17 residues. The CDR3 loop is CASSYVGGAPSNEKLFF. CDR3 sequence (DNA): TGTGCCAGCAGCTATGTTGGGGGGGCGCCTAGTAATGAAAAACTGTTTTTT.

The chain carries TRBV27 and TRBJ1-5; 8 nucleotides match TRBD1. Trimming took 4 bases from V and 0 from J; bases not matched to a gene: 11. The CDR3 is 18 amino acids. Germline CDR1 reads MNHEY; CDR2 reads SMNVEV (reference sequence). CDR3 residues: CASSSLKRTGYSNQPQHF. The DNA of the CDR3 is TGTGCCAGCAGTTCCCTCAAACGGACAGGGTATAGCAATCAGCCCCAGCATTTT.

The chain is built from TRBV10-3 and TRBJ1-1, with TRBD1 as a possible D gene (5 bases). The CDR3 has 12 residues. Deletions cut 11 bases from V and 1 base from J, with 11 bases between. The germline CDR1 and CDR2 sequences are ENHRY and SYGVKD. The CDR3 DNA sequence: TGTGCCTCGCGGACACAGAACACTGAAGCTTTCTTT. The encoded protein is CASRTQNTEAFF.

This chain uses TRBV5-1 with TRBJ2-1, with 13 bases matching TRBD2. Losses at the gene ends were 0 bases for V and 7 bases for J; bases not matched to a gene: 7. Germline loops: CDR1 SGHRS, CDR2 YFSETQ. The CDR3 runs 17 residues. For the CDR3, the DNA is TGCGCCAGCAGCTTGGGTGGGACTAGCGGGATAGGGAATGAGCAGTTCTTC. It specifies CASSLGGTSGIGNEQFF.

The chain has TRBV15 and TRBJ1-2; no clear D gene. Trimming removed 9 bases from V and 0 bases from J, with 11 bases in between. The CDR3 consists of 13 residues. Per the germline V gene, CDR1 is LNHNV and CDR2 is YYDKDF (reference sequence). CDR3 DNA sequence: TGTGCCACGACTGAGGGCGCTAACTATGGCTACACCTTC. It encodes CATTEGANYGYTF.

The V gene is TRBV6-5, the J gene TRBJ1-1, with D possibly being TRBD1 (6 bases). Germline V gives CDR1 MNHEY, CDR2 SVGAGI. This CDR3 is 13 amino acids long. With 5 bases removed from V and 4 bases from J, the gap between germline ends came to 11 bases. The CDR3 here is CASSQTGTTEAFF. CDR3 bases: TGTGCCAGCAGTCAAACAGGGACCACTGAAGCTTTCTTT.